A selection of T cell receptor beta chains follows, all from one sample in a study of cytomegalovirus exposure and HLA in healthy donors. The assay was immunoSEQ multiplex PCR, and TCRdb's table has in-frame clones only and misses some. Of fewer than 180,000 clones listed, 75% to 85% are singletons. The sequenced material came from PBMCs. The receptors come from a middle-aged man in good health and CMV-seropositive. CDR3s include the opening cysteine and the closing phenylalanine or tryptophan. The order of the fields is clone size, J gene, D gene, V gene, CDR3 DNA, CDR3 protein. The D gene is left open where the match is weak. A clone size is listed for some rows: how often the clone was seen (once, few, many), or a class if it is expanded.

clone_size: .
j_call: TRBJ2-7
d_call: .
v_call: TRBV27
cdr3_nt: TGTGCCAGCAGTCCCACCCCGGGAGCGATCGGTTACGAGCAGTACTTC
cdr3_aa: CASSPTPGAIGYEQYF

clone_size: once
j_call: TRBJ1-1
d_call: .
v_call: TRBV5-4
cdr3_nt: TGTGCCAGCAGCTTTGGGGCGACGAACACTGAAGCTTTCTTT
cdr3_aa: CASSFGATNTEAFF

clone_size: .
j_call: TRBJ2-2
d_call: TRBD1
v_call: TRBV30
cdr3_nt: TGTGCCTGGAGTGGGGACAGGAAACGTCCCGGGGAGCTGTTTTTT
cdr3_aa: CAWSGDRKRPGELFF

clone_size: .
j_call: TRBJ2-7
d_call: TRBD2
v_call: TRBV27
cdr3_nt: TGTGCCAGCAGTCCGGTCCCCCATAGCGGGTCGGTTTACGAGCAGTACTTC
cdr3_aa: CASSPVPHSGSVYEQYF

clone_size: .
j_call: TRBJ1-1
d_call: .
v_call: TRBV7-6
cdr3_nt: TGTGCCAGCAGCGGGCCGGGGAGGACTGAAGCTTTCTTT
cdr3_aa: CASSGPGRTEAFF

clone_size: .
j_call: TRBJ2-7
d_call: TRBD1
v_call: TRBV18
cdr3_nt: TGTGCCAGCTCACCGGGACAGGGCTCCTACGAGCAGTACTTC
cdr3_aa: CASSPGQGSYEQYF

clone_size: once
j_call: TRBJ2-5
d_call: TRBD1
v_call: TRBV19
cdr3_nt: TGTGCCAGTAGTGGAACGGACAGGCTGGGTGGGACCCAGTACTTC
cdr3_aa: CASSGTDRLGGTQYF

clone_size: .
j_call: TRBJ2-7
d_call: TRBD2
v_call: TRBV28
cdr3_nt: TGTGCCAGCAGCCCCCCCGTGGGAGCGGGAGGGCCCTACGAGCAGTACTTC
cdr3_aa: CASSPPVGAGGPYEQYF

clone_size: .
j_call: TRBJ2-3
d_call: .
v_call: TRBV28
cdr3_nt: TGTGCCAGCAGCTCCGACCGGGGCACAGATACGCAGTATTTT
cdr3_aa: CASSSDRGTDTQYF

clone_size: .
j_call: TRBJ2-3
d_call: TRBD1
v_call: TRBV7-9
cdr3_nt: TGTTCCAGCAGCGGCGGACAGGCCTACACAGATACGCAGTATTTT
cdr3_aa: CSSSGGQAYTDTQYF

clone_size: once
j_call: TRBJ2-3
d_call: TRBD2
v_call: TRBV5-1
cdr3_nt: TGCGCCAGCAGCACTAGCGGTACCAGCACAGATACGCAGTATTTT
cdr3_aa: CASSTSGTSTDTQYF

clone_size: .
j_call: TRBJ2-3
d_call: TRBD1
v_call: TRBV5-1
cdr3_nt: TGCGCCAGCAGCTTCGCGACAGGGTCAGATACGCAGTATTTT
cdr3_aa: CASSFATGSDTQYF

clone_size: .
j_call: TRBJ2-7
d_call: TRBD1
v_call: TRBV27
cdr3_nt: TGTGCCAGCAGCTCCGGGACAGGGCGCGAGCAGTACTTC
cdr3_aa: CASSSGTGREQYF

clone_size: few
j_call: TRBJ1-5
d_call: .
v_call: TRBV21-1
cdr3_nt: TGTGCCAGCAGCAAAACATTGGGGGGGCATTATAGCAATCAGCCCCAGCATTTT
cdr3_aa: CASSKTLGGHYSNQPQHF

clone_size: .
j_call: TRBJ2-2
d_call: TRBD2
v_call: TRBV11-3
cdr3_nt: TGTGCCAGCAGCCGTGCTAGCGGGAGTTATAGTACCGGGGAGCTGTTTTTT
cdr3_aa: CASSRASGSYSTGELFF

clone_size: few
j_call: TRBJ2-7
d_call: TRBD1
v_call: TRBV5-6
cdr3_nt: TGTGCCAGCAGAGCCGGGACAGGGCGTTACGAGCAGTACTTC
cdr3_aa: CASRAGTGRYEQYF

clone_size: .
j_call: TRBJ1-1
d_call: TRBD1
v_call: TRBV28
cdr3_nt: TGTGCCAGCAGTCTACGGGACAGGGGGCTCAGAGCTTTCTTT
cdr3_aa: CASSLRDRGLRAFF

clone_size: few
j_call: TRBJ1-4
d_call: TRBD1
v_call: TRBV7-9
cdr3_nt: TGTGCCAGCAGCTTACAGGGGGCAGTTGAAAAACTGTTTTTT
cdr3_aa: CASSLQGAVEKLFF

clone_size: .
j_call: TRBJ2-1
d_call: TRBD2
v_call: TRBV27
cdr3_nt: TGTGCCAGCAGAGAACCGGGACTAGCGGGGTTAGCCCAGTTCTTC
cdr3_aa: CASREPGLAGLAQFF

clone_size: .
j_call: TRBJ1-2
d_call: .
v_call: TRBV19
cdr3_nt: TGTGCCAGTAGTAGGTCTAATAGCTATGGCTACACCTTC
cdr3_aa: CASSRSNSYGYTF

clone_size: .
j_call: TRBJ2-5
d_call: TRBD2
v_call: TRBV19
cdr3_nt: TGTGCCAGTAGTATAGTGGCTAGCGGAGTAGAGACCCAGTACTTC
cdr3_aa: CASSIVASGVETQYF

clone_size: .
j_call: TRBJ2-7
d_call: .
v_call: TRBV29-1
cdr3_nt: TGCAGCGTTGTGAGGGCAGGGGTTTTTCCGGGACTACCCTACGAGCAGTACTTC
cdr3_aa: CSVVRAGVFPGLPYEQYF

clone_size: .
j_call: TRBJ1-4
d_call: .
v_call: TRBV19
cdr3_nt: TGTGCCAGTAGTAACCGGTTGGTTGAAAAACTGTTTTTT
cdr3_aa: CASSNRLVEKLFF

clone_size: .
j_call: TRBJ2-1
d_call: TRBD1
v_call: TRBV27
cdr3_nt: TGTGCCAGCAGCCCGGGGACAGCCTACAATGAGCAGTTCTTC
cdr3_aa: CASSPGTAYNEQFF

clone_size: many
j_call: TRBJ1-1
d_call: .
v_call: TRBV6-4
cdr3_nt: TGTGCCAGCAGTGACTCCGACAGCGGGTCTGAAGCTTTCTTT
cdr3_aa: CASSDSDSGSEAFF

clone_size: .
j_call: TRBJ2-5
d_call: TRBD2
v_call: TRBV7-2
cdr3_nt: TGTGCCAGCAGATTTAGGGGACTAGCAGGCCAAGAGACCCAGTACTTC
cdr3_aa: CASRFRGLAGQETQYF

clone_size: .
j_call: TRBJ2-2
d_call: TRBD2
v_call: TRBV4-2
cdr3_nt: TGTGCCAGCAGCCACGGAGTGGGACTAGCGGGAGGGCTCGACGGGGAGCTGTTTTTT
cdr3_aa: CASSHGVGLAGGLDGELFF

clone_size: .
j_call: TRBJ2-1
d_call: .
v_call: TRBV5-6
cdr3_nt: TGTGCCAGCAGCCAAACGTGGGTGCCGGGCAATGAGCAGTTCTTC
cdr3_aa: CASSQTWVPGNEQFF

clone_size: .
j_call: TRBJ2-3
d_call: .
v_call: TRBV4-1
cdr3_nt: TGCGCCAGCAGCCAAGCCCACACAGATACGCAGTATTTT
cdr3_aa: CASSQAHTDTQYF

clone_size: few
j_call: TRBJ2-7
d_call: TRBD2
v_call: TRBV4-2
cdr3_nt: TGTGCCAGCAGCCAAGATTGGCTAGCGGGGGGCTACGAGCAGTACTTC
cdr3_aa: CASSQDWLAGGYEQYF

clone_size: few
j_call: TRBJ1-2
d_call: .
v_call: TRBV28
cdr3_nt: TGTGCCAGCAGGCCGAACGGAGGGGTCTCTGGCTACACCTTC
cdr3_aa: CASRPNGGVSGYTF

clone_size: .
j_call: TRBJ2-1
d_call: TRBD1
v_call: TRBV28
cdr3_nt: TGTGCCAGCAGTTTATGGGACAGGGGGCCGGGCAATGAGCAGTTCTTC
cdr3_aa: CASSLWDRGPGNEQFF

clone_size: .
j_call: TRBJ2-1
d_call: .
v_call: TRBV5-1
cdr3_nt: TGCGCCAGCAGCTTGGCCAGGGTCTCCTACAATGAGCAGTTCTTC
cdr3_aa: CASSLARVSYNEQFF

clone_size: .
j_call: TRBJ2-3
d_call: TRBD1
v_call: TRBV10-3
cdr3_nt: TGTGCCATCAGCTTATGGGACAGGGGGCCGGATACGCAGTATTTT
cdr3_aa: CAISLWDRGPDTQYF

clone_size: .
j_call: TRBJ2-1
d_call: TRBD2
v_call: TRBV5-4
cdr3_nt: TGTGCCAGCAGCTTCAAATCCGGGACTAGGACCTACAATGAGCAGTTCTTC
cdr3_aa: CASSFKSGTRTYNEQFF

clone_size: few
j_call: TRBJ2-1
d_call: TRBD2
v_call: TRBV5-1
cdr3_nt: TGCGCCAGCAGCTTTATTAGCGGGAGTGAGCAGTTCTTC
cdr3_aa: CASSFISGSEQFF

clone_size: .
j_call: TRBJ2-2
d_call: TRBD2
v_call: TRBV2
cdr3_nt: TGTGCCAGCAGTGAAGCGCTAGCGGGAGTGGGGGAGCTGTTTTTT
cdr3_aa: CASSEALAGVGELFF

clone_size: once
j_call: TRBJ1-4
d_call: TRBD1
v_call: TRBV18
cdr3_nt: TGTGCCAGCTCTTTACAGGGGGCGGCTAATGAAAAACTGTTTTTT
cdr3_aa: CASSLQGAANEKLFF

clone_size: .
j_call: TRBJ2-3
d_call: TRBD2
v_call: TRBV4-1
cdr3_nt: TGCGCCAGCAGCCAAGAACTGGGACTAGCGGGAGTCAGGGGAAGGGCAGATACGCAGTATTTT
cdr3_aa: CASSQELGLAGVRGRADTQYF

clone_size: .
j_call: TRBJ2-7
d_call: TRBD1
v_call: TRBV6-5
cdr3_nt: TGTGCCGGCAGTAAGGGACAGGCGACCTACGAGCAGTACTTC
cdr3_aa: CAGSKGQATYEQYF

clone_size: .
j_call: TRBJ2-1
d_call: .
v_call: TRBV7-9
cdr3_nt: TGTGCCAGCAGCTTATCAGGAGGAGGGCATGAGCAGTTCTTC
cdr3_aa: CASSLSGGGHEQFF